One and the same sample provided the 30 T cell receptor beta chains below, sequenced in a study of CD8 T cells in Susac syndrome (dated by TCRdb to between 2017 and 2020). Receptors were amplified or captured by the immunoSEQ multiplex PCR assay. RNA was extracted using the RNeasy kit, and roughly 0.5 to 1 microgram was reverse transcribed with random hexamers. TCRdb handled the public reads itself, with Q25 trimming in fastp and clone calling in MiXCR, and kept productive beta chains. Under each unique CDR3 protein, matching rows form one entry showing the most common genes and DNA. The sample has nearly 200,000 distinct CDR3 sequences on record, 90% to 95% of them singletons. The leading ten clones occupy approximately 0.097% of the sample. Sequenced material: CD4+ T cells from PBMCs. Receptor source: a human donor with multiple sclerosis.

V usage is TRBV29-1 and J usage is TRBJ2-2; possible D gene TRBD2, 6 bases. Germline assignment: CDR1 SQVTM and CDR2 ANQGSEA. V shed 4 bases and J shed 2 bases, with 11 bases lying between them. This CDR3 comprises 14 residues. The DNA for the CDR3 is TGCAGCGTTGCGGTGGGAGGAAACACCGGGGAGCTGTTTTTT. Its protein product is CSVAVGGNTGELFF.

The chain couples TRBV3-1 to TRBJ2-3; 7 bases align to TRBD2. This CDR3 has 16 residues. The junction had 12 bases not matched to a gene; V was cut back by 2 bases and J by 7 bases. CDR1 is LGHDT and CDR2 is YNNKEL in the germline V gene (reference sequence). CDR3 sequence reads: CASSQYPGGGRNTQYF. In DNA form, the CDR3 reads TGTGCCAGCAGCCAATACCCGGGAGGCGGTCGGAATACGCAGTATTTT.

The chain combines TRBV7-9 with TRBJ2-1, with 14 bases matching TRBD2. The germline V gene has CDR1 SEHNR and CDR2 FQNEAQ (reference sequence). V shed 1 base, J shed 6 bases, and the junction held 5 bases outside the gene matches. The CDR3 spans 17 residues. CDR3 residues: CASSLVVTSGRANEQFF. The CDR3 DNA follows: TGTGCCAGCAGCTTAGTGGTGACTAGCGGGAGGGCCAATGAGCAGTTCTTC.

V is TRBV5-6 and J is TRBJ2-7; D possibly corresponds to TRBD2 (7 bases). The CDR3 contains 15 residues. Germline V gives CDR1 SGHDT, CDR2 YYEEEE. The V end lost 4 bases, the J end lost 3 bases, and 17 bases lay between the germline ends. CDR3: CASSRGAGDYYEQYF. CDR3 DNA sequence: TGTGCCAGCAGCCGGGGGGCAGGGGACTACTACGAGCAGTACTTC.

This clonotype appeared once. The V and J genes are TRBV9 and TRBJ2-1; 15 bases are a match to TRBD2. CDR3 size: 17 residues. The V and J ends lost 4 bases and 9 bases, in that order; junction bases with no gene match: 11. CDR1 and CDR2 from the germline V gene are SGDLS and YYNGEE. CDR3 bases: TGTGCCAGCAGCCCACACAGGGGACTAGCGGGAGGTGTTGAGCAGTTCTTC. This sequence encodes CASSPHRGLAGGVEQFF.

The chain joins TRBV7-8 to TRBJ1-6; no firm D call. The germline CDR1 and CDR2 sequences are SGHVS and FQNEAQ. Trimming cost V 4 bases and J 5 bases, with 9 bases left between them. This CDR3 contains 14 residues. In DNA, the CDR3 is TGTGCCAGCAGCTGGCGACTTGATAATTCACCCCTCCACTTT. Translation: CASSWRLDNSPLHF.

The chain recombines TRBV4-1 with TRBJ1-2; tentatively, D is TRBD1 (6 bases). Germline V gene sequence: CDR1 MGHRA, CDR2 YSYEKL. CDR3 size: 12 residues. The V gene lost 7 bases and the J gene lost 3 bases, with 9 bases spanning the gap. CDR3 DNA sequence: TGCGCCAGCATGGGGGCGGACTATGGCTACACCTTC. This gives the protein CASMGADYGYTF.

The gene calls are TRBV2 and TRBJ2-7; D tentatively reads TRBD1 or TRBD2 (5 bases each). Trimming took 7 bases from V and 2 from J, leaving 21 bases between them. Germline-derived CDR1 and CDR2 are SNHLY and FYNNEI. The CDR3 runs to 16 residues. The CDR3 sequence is CASTGSPPGRPYEQYF. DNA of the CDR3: TGTGCCAGCACAGGGTCCCCCCCAGGGAGACCCTACGAGCAGTACTTC.

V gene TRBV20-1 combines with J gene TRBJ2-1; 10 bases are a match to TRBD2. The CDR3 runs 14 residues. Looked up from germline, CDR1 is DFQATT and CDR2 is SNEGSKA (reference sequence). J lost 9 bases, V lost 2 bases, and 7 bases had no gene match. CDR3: CSARPTSGAIEQFF. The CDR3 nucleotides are TGCAGTGCTAGACCTACTAGCGGGGCCATTGAGCAGTTCTTC.

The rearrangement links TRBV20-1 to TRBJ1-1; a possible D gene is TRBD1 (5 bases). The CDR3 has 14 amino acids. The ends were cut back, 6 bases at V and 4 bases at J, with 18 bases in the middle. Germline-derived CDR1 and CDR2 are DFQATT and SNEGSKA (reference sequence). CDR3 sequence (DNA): TGCAGTGCCCGAGACAGACGTCAAGGCACTGAAGCTTTCTTT. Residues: CSARDRRQGTEAFF.

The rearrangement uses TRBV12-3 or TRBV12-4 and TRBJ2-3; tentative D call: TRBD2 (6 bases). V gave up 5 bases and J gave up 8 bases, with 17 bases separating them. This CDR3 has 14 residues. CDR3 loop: CASSPGTDEGTQYF. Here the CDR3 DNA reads TGTGCCAGCAGTCCCGGGACTGACGAGGGTACGCAGTATTTT.

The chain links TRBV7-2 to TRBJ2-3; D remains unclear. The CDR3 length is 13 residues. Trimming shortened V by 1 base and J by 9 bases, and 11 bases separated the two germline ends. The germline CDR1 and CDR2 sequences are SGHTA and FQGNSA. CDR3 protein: CASSLGLAATQYF. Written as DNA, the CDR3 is TGTGCCAGCAGCTTAGGTTTGGCAGCAACGCAGTATTTT.

This chain's CDR3 is CASSSRVVVGLDGQYF. The CDR3 region has the DNA TGTGCCAGCAGCTCCCGCGTGGTAGTGGGTTTAGACGGGCAGTACTTC. V usage is TRBV7-2 and J usage is TRBJ2-7; no clear D. Trimming stripped 4 bases from V and 9 bases from J, with 25 bases between. The germline V gene has CDR1 SGHTA and CDR2 FQGNSA. This CDR3 spans 16 amino acids.

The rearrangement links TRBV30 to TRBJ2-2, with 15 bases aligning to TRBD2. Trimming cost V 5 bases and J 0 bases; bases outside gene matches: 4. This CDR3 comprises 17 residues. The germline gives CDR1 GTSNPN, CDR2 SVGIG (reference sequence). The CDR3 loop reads CAWHGLAGGANTGELFF. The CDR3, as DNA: TGTGCCTGGCATGGACTAGCGGGAGGGGCGAACACCGGGGAGCTGTTTTTT.

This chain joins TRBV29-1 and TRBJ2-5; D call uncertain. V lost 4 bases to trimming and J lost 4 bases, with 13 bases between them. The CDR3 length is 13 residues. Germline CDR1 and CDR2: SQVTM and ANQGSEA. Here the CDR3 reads CSVGRLSGETQYF. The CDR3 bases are TGCAGCGTTGGGCGGCTATCCGGAGAGACCCAGTACTTC.

The CDR3 sequence is CASSEDRLAGNEQFF. The CDR3, as DNA: TGTGCCAGCAGTGAGGATAGGCTAGCCGGGAATGAGCAGTTCTTC. This chain joins TRBV2 and TRBJ2-1; D is possibly TRBD2 (5 bases). The V gene's germline CDR1 is SNHLY and CDR2 FYNNEI. With 3 bases removed from V and 7 bases from J, the gap between germline ends came to 16 bases. CDR3 length: 15 residues.

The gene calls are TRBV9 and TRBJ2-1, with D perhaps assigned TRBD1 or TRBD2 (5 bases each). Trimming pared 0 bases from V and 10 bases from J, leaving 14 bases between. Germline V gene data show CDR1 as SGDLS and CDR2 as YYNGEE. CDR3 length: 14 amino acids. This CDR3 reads CASSVAGTTLEQFF. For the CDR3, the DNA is TGTGCCAGCAGCGTAGCTGGGACCACGTTAGAGCAGTTCTTC.

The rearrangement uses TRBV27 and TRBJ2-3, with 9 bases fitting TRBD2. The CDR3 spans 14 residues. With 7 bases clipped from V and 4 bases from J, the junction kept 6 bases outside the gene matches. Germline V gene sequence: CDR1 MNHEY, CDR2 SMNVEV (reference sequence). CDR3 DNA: TGTGCCAGCATCGCGCGGGGGGGCCCAGATACGCAGTATTTT. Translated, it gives CASIARGGPDTQYF.

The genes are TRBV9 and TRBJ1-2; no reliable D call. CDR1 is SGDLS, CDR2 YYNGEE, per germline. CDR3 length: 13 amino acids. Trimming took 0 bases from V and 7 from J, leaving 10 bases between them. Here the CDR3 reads CASSVEQLSGYTF. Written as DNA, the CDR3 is TGTGCCAGCAGCGTAGAACAACTAAGTGGCTACACCTTC.

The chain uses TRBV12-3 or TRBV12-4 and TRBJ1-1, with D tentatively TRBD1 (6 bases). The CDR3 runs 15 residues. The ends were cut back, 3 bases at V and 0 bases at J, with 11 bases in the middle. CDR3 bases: TGTGCCAGCAGTTTGGGGGGGGCCATGAACACTGAAGCTTTCTTT. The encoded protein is CASSLGGAMNTEAFF.

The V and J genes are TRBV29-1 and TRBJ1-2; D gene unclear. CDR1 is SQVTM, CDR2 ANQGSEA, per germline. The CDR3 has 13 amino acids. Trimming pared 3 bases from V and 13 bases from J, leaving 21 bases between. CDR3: CSVDGSRLQAFTF. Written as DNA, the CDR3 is TGCAGCGTTGATGGGTCCAGGCTCCAGGCTTTCACCTTC.

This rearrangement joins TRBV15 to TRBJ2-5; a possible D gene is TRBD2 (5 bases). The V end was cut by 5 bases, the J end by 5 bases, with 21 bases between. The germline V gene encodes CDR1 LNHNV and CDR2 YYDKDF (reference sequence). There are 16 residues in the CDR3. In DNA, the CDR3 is TGTGCCACCAGCGCGCTGGTCCTTAGCGAGTGGGAGACCCAGTACTTC. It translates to CATSALVLSEWETQYF.

CDR3 in amino acids: CASSVYDTQYF. The CDR3 bases are TGTGCCAGCAGCGTCTACGATACGCAGTATTTT. V usage is TRBV5-6 and J usage is TRBJ2-3; D unresolved. Trimming took off 4 bases at V and 6 bases at J, with 6 bases between the two ends. This CDR3 has 11 residues. The germline CDR1 and CDR2 sequences are SGHDT and YYEEEE. The complete variable domain, with remaining parts taken from reference TRBV5-6 and TRBJ2-3, reads DAGVTQSPTHLIKTRGQQVTLRCSPKSGHDTVSWYQQALGQGPQFIFQYYEEEERQRGNFPDRFSGHQFPNYSSELNVNALLLGDSALYLCASSVYDTQYFGPGTRLTVL.

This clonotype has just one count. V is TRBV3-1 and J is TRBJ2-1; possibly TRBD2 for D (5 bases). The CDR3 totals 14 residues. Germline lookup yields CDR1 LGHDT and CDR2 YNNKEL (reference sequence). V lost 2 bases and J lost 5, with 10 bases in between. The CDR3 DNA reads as TGTGCCAGCAGCCAACGGGGAACTCACAATGAGCAGTTCTTC. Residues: CASSQRGTHNEQFF.

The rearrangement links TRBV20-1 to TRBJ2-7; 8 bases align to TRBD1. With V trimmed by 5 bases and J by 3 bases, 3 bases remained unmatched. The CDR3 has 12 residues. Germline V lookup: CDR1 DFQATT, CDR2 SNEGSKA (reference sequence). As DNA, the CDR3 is TGCAGTGCTTATACAGGGGGCTACGAGCAGTACTTC. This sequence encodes CSAYTGGYEQYF.

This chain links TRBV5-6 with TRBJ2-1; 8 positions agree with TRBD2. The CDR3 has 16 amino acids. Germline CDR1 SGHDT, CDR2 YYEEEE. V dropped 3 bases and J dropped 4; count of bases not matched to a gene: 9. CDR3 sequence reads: CASSWGLAGPYNEQFF. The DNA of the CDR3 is TGTGCCAGCAGCTGGGGGCTAGCGGGCCCTTACAATGAGCAGTTCTTC.

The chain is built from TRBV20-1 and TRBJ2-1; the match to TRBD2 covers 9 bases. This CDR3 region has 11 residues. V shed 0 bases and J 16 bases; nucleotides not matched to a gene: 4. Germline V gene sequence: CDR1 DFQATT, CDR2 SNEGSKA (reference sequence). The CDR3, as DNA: TGCAGTGCTAGAGAAAGGACTAGCGATTTCTTC. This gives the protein CSARERTSDFF.

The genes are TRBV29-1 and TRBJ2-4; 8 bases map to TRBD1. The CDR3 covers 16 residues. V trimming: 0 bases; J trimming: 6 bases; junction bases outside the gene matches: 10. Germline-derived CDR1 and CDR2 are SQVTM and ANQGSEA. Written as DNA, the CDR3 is TGCAGCGTTGAAGATCGCAGGGGGCGTTTCGGAAACATTCAGTACTTC. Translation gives CSVEDRRGRFGNIQYF.

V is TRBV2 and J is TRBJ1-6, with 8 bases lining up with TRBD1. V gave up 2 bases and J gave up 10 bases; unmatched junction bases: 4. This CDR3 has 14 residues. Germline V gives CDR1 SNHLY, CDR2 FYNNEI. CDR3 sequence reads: CASSELGQGSPLHF. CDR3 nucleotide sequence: TGTGCCAGCAGTGAACTCGGACAGGGCTCACCCCTCCACTTT.

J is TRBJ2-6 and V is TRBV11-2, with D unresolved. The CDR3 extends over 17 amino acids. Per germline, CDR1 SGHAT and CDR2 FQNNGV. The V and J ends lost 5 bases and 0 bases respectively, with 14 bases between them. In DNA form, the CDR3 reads TGTGCCAGCAGCCTTCGGACGGAGAGCTCTGGGGCCAACGTCCTGACTTTC. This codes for CASSLRTESSGANVLTF.